Following are 12 T cell receptor beta chains from one sample sequenced in a study of blood T cell repertoires in COVID-19. The table came from immunoSEQ multiplex PCR; TCRdb's copy has only in-frame clones and leaves some out. The table lists roughly 80,000 clones, 88% of them singletons. Material: peripheral blood. The receptors here all came from a woman aged 80 or older with acute or convalescent COVID-19.

V gene TRBV28 combines with J gene TRBJ2-2, with TRBD2 as a possible D gene (5 bases). Trimming pared 6 bases from V and 6 bases from J, leaving 14 bases between. CDR3 length: 14 residues. Germline V CDR1 and CDR2: MDHEN, SYDVKM. DNA for the CDR3: TGTGCCAGCAGACCGACTATCGCGTCCGGGGAGCTGTTTTTT. Amino acid sequence: CASRPTIASGELFF.

The V and J genes are TRBV7-3 and TRBJ2-1; TRBD2 agrees at 9 bases. This CDR3 is built from 15 residues. The V gene end was trimmed by 4 bases and the J gene end by 2 bases; junction bases not matched to a gene: 3. The germline gives CDR1 SGHTA, CDR2 FQGTGA. This CDR3 is CASSWAGGPYNEQFF. In nucleotides, the CDR3 is TGTGCCAGCAGCTGGGCGGGGGGGCCCTACAATGAGCAGTTCTTC.

The CDR3 spells CASSIRTGNTGELFF. The CDR3 region has the DNA TGTGCCAGCAGCATCAGGACAGGGAACACCGGGGAGCTGTTTTTT. The chain is built from TRBV7-2 and TRBJ2-2, with TRBD1 identical over 7 bases. From germline, CDR1 is SGHTA and CDR2 FQGNSA. The CDR3 sequence is 15 residues long. With 5 bases clipped from V and 1 base from J, the junction kept 4 bases outside the gene matches.

About this clone itself: Distinct nucleotide sequences in the sample also encode this CDR3. The rearrangement uses TRBV12-3 or TRBV12-4 and TRBJ1-2; D possibly corresponds to TRBD1 (5 bases). This CDR3 region has 13 residues. The V end was cut by 6 bases, the J end by 5 bases, with 13 bases between. The CDR3 here is CASSRDRNYGYTF. The CDR3 bases are TGTGCCAGCAGCCGTGACAGAAATTATGGCTACACCTTC.

This sequence joins TRBV11-3 and TRBJ2-1, with TRBD1 identical over 8 bases. The CDR3 contains 15 residues. With V trimmed by 5 bases and J by 2 bases, 5 bases remained unmatched. Per the germline V gene, CDR1 is SGHNT and CDR2 is YENEEA. In DNA, the CDR3 is TGTGCCAGCAGCCTCGGGACAGGTACCTACAATGAGCAGTTCTTC. This translates into CASSLGTGTYNEQFF.

The chain employs TRBV6-1 and TRBJ2-3; 8 bases line up with TRBD1. Germline V CDR1 and CDR2: MNHNS, SASEGT. The CDR3 extends over 16 amino acids. J lost 3 bases, V lost 4 bases, and 9 bases had no gene match. The DNA of the CDR3 is TGTGCCAGCAGTGCCGCCAGGGGGCTTAGGACAGATACGCAGTATTTT. This translates into CASSAARGLRTDTQYF.

This clone appeared once. The rearrangement links TRBV19 to TRBJ2-1, with D possibly being TRBD1 (5 bases). Deletions cut 7 bases from V and 0 bases from J, with 16 bases between. Per germline, CDR1 LNHDA and CDR2 SQIVND (reference sequence). This CDR3 has 16 residues. The CDR3 coding sequence is TGTGCCAGTAAACTCAGGGCGTCGAGCTCCTACAATGAGCAGTTCTTC. Translating gives CASKLRASSSYNEQFF.

This chain joins TRBV18 and TRBJ2-3, with 8 bases fitting TRBD2. V lost 3 bases and J lost 6; bases outside the gene matches: 11. In germline, CDR1 is KGHSH, CDR2 LQKENI. The CDR3 runs to 16 residues. Written as DNA, the CDR3 is TGTGCCAGCTCACCGATAATCAGCGGGAGCAGTGATACGCAGTATTTT. Its protein is CASSPIISGSSDTQYF.

This clone has only a few counts. The V call is TRBV29-1, the J call TRBJ2-1, with TRBD2 matching over 9 bases. The germline V gene has CDR1 SQVTM and CDR2 ANQGSEA. This CDR3 has 14 residues. V was clipped by 7 bases and J by 9 bases; unmatched bases: 13. The DNA of the CDR3 is TGCAGCGCCCGCAGGATAGCGGGAGCTTTTGAGCAGTTCTTC. Its protein product is CSARRIAGAFEQFF.

Regarding this clone: A junction boundary mismatches the germline segment, possibly from a read error. This chain connects TRBV7-2 to TRBJ2-1, with 7 bases lining up with TRBD2. The CDR3 length is 15 residues. Germline V gives CDR1 SGHTA, CDR2 FQGNSA. The CDR3 loop is CASSLARGAYNEQFF. The CDR3 bases are TGTGCCAGCAGCCTAGCACGGGGGGCCTACAATGAGCAGTTCTTC. The whole variable domain, remainder taken from reference TRBV7-2 and TRBJ2-1, is GAGVSQSPSNKVTEKGKDVELRCDPISGHTALYWYRQSLGQGLEFLIYFQGNSAPDKSGLPSDRFSAERTGGSVSTLTIQRTQQEDSAVYLCASSLARGAYNEQFFGPGTRLTVL.

The chain joins TRBV7-2 to TRBJ1-2, with D unresolved. Germline-derived CDR1 and CDR2 are SGHTA and FQGNSA. CDR3 size: 15 residues. V lost 1 base and J lost 4, with 13 bases in between. This CDR3 is CASSLDAAVIYGYTF. CDR3 bases: TGTGCCAGCAGCTTAGACGCTGCGGTGATCTATGGCTACACCTTC.

This chain joins TRBV6-5 and TRBJ1-2, with TRBD1 matching over 11 bases. Germline trimming cut 5 bases from V and 4 bases from J; bases unmatched to any gene: 3. Germline V gives CDR1 MNHEY, CDR2 SVGAGI. This CDR3 has 14 residues. CDR3 loop: CASSTGTGGYGYTF. The CDR3 coding sequence is TGTGCCAGCAGTACCGGGACAGGGGGCTATGGCTACACCTTC.